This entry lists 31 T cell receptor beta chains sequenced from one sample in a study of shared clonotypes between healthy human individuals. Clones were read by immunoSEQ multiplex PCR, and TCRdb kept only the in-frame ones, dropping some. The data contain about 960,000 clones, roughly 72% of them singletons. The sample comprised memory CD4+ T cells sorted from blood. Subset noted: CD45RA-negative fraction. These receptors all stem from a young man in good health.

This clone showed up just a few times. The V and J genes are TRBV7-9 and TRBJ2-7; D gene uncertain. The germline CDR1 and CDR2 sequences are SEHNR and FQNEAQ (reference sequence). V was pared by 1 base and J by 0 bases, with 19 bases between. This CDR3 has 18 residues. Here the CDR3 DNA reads TGTGCCAGCAGCTTAGAATCGCTATTTTTAACCAGCTCCTACGAGCAGTACTTC. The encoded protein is CASSLESLFLTSSYEQYF.

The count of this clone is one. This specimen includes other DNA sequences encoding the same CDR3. The CDR3 DNA reads as TGCGCCAGCAGCTTGGGCAGGGCCAACACTGAAGCTTTCTTT. Protein: CASSLGRANTEAFF. The rearrangement uses TRBV5-1 and TRBJ1-1; D possibly corresponds to TRBD1 (5 bases). The V gene lost 0 bases and the J gene lost 2 bases, with 8 bases spanning the gap. The germline V gene has CDR1 SGHRS and CDR2 YFSETQ. The CDR3 consists of 14 residues.

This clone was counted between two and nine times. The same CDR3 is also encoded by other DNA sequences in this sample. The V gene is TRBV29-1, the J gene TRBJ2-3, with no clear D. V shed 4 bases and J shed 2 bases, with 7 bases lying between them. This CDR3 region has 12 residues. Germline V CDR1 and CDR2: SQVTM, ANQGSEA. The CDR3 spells CSVVMYTDTQYF. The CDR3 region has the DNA TGCAGCGTTGTGATGTACACAGATACGCAGTATTTT.

CDR3 protein: CASSLVGEVEATSNYGYTF. The CDR3 nucleotides read TGTGCCAGCAGCTTAGTGGGAGAGGTAGAGGCAACGTCTAACTATGGCTACACCTTC. The chain is built from TRBV7-9 and TRBJ1-2; D is uncertain. This CDR3 region has 19 residues. V was pared by 1 base and J by 0 bases, with 21 bases between. Germline V gene data show CDR1 as SEHNR and CDR2 as FQNEAQ (reference sequence). The full variable domain, rest sourced from reference TRBV7-9 and TRBJ1-2, is DTGVSQNPRHKITKRGQNVTFRCDPISEHNRLYWYRQTLGQGPEFLTYFQNEAQLEKSRLLSDRFSAERPKGSFSTLEIQRTEQGDSAMYLCASSLVGEVEATSNYGYTFGSGTRLTVV.

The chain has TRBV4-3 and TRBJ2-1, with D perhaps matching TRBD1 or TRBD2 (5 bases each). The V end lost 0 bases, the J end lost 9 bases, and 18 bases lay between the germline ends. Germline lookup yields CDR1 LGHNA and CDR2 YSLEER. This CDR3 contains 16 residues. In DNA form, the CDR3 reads TGCGCCAGCAGCCAAGATACCGGGACCCCCTCACGTGAGCAGTTCTTC. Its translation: CASSQDTGTPSREQFF.

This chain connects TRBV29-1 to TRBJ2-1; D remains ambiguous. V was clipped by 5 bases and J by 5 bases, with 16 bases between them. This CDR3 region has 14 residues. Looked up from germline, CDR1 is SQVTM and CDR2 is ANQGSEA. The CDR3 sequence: CSVNPPGRNNEQFF. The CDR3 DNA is TGCAGCGTTAATCCGCCGGGCAGAAACAATGAGCAGTTCTTC.

In DNA, the CDR3 is TGTGCCAGCAGTGTTGGGACAGGGGAAGAGACCCAGTACTTC. Protein: CASSVGTGEETQYF. This rearrangement joins TRBV6-1 to TRBJ2-5, with 10 bases identical to TRBD1. This CDR3 has 14 amino acids. The germline CDR1 and CDR2 sequences are MNHNS and SASEGT. The V segment lost 4 bases and the J segment 3 bases; nucleotides outside the gene matches: 2.

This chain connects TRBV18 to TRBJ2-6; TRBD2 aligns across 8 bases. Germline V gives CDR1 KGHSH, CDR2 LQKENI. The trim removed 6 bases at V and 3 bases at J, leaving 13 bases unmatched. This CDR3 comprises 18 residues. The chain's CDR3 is CASSPEVLAEGGANVLTF. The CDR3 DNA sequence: TGTGCCAGCTCCCCCGAGGTACTAGCGGAGGGTGGGGCCAACGTCCTGACTTTC.

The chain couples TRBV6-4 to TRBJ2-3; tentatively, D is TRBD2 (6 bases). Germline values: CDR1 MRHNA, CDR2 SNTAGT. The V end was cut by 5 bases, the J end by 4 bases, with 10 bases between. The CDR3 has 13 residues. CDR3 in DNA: TGTGCCAGCAGTCCGGAGCGGGCAGATACGCAGTATTTT. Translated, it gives CASSPERADTQYF.

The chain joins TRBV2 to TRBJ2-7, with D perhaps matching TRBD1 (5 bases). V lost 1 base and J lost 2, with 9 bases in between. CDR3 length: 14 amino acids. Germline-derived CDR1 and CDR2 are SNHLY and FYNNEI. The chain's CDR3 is CASSEGDSAYEQYF. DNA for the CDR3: TGTGCCAGCAGTGAAGGAGACAGCGCCTACGAGCAGTACTTC.

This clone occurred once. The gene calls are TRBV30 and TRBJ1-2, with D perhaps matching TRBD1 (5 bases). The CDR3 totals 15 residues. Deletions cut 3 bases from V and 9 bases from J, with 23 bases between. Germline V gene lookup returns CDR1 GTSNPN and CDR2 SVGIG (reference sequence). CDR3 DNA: TGTGCCTGGAGCGCTTGGGGGGGTGACCGGCAGAGCTACACCTTC. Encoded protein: CAWSAWGGDRQSYTF.

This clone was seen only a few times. The CDR3 DNA reads TGTGCCAGTCACGGGACCGCTCCTTACGAGCAGTACTTC. The encoded protein is CASHGTAPYEQYF. The chain links TRBV7-9 to TRBJ2-7, with D perhaps given as TRBD1 or TRBD2 (5 bases each). The CDR3 is made up of 13 amino acids. V lost 9 bases and J lost 4, with 16 bases in between. Germline V gives CDR1 SEHNR, CDR2 FQNEAQ (reference sequence). Filled out from reference TRBV7-9 and TRBJ2-7, the complete variable domain reads DTGVSQNPRHKITKRGQNVTFRCDPISEHNRLYWYRQTLGQGPEFLTYFQNEAQLEKSRLLSDRFSAERPKGSFSTLEIQRTEQGDSAMYLCASHGTAPYEQYFGPGTRLTVT.

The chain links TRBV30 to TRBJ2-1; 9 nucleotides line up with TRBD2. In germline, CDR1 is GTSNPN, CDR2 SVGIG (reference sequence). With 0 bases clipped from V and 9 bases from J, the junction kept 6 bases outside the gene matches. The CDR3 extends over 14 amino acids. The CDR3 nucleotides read TGTGCCTGGAGTGTCGGCGGGAGGGTGGCTGAGCAGTTCTTC. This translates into CAWSVGGRVAEQFF.

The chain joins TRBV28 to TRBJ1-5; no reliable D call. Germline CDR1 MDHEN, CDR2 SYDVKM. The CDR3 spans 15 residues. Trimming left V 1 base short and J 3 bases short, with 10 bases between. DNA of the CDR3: TGTGCCAGCAGTTTATCCTTAGGGAACAATCAGCCCCAGCATTTT. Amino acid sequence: CASSLSLGNNQPQHF.

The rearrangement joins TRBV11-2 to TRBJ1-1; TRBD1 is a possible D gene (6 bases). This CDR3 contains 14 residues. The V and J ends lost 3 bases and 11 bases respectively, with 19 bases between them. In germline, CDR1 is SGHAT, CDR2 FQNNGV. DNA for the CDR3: TGTGCCAGCAGCTTCCGGGACACCCTATCCACGGCTTTCTTT. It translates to CASSFRDTLSTAFF.

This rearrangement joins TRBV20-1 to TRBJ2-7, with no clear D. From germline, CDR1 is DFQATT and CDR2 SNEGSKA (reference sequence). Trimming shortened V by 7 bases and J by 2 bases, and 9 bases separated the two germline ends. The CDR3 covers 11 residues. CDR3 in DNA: TGCAGTGTGGTGGGTACCTACGAGCAGTACTTC. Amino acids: CSVVGTYEQYF.

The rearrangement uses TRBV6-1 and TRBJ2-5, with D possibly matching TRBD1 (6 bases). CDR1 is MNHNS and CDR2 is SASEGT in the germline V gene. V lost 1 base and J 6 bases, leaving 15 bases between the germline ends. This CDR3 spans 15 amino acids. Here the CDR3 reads CASSEGPDSGKTQYF. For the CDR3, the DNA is TGTGCCAGCAGTGAAGGACCGGACAGTGGAAAGACCCAGTACTTC.

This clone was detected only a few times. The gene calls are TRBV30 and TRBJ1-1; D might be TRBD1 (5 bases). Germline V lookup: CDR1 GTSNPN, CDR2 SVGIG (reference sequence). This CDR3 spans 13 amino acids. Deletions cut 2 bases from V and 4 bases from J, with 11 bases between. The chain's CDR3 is CAWSHTGRTEAFF. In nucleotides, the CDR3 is TGTGCCTGGAGTCATACGGGACGCACTGAAGCTTTCTTT.

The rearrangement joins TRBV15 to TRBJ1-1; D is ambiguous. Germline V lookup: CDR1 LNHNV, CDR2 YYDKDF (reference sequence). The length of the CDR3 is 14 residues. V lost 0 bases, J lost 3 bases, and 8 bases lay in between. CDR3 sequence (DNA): TGTGCCACCAGCAGAGATTACACGGACACTGAAGCTTTCTTT. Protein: CATSRDYTDTEAFF.

DNA of the CDR3: TGTGCCAGTAGTATGGGTCTATCGAACACTGAAGCTTTCTTT. Its protein product is CASSMGLSNTEAFF. The chain employs TRBV19 and TRBJ1-1, with unresolved D. Deletions cut 3 bases from V and 1 base from J, with 9 bases between. The germline gives CDR1 LNHDA, CDR2 SQIVND (reference sequence). This CDR3 is 14 amino acids long.

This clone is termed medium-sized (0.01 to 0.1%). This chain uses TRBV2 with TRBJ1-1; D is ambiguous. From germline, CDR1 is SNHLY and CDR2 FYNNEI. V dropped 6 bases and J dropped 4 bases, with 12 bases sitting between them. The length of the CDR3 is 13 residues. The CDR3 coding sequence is TGTGCCAGCAGCTCAGTGGAGGGCACTGAAGCTTTCTTT. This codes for CASSSVEGTEAFF.

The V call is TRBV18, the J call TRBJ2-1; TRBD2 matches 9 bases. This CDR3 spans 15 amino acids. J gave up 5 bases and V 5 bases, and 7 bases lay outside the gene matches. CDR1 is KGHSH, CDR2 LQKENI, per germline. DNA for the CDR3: TGTGCCAGCTCAACCGGACTAGCGAATAACAATGAGCAGTTCTTC. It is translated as CASSTGLANNNEQFF.

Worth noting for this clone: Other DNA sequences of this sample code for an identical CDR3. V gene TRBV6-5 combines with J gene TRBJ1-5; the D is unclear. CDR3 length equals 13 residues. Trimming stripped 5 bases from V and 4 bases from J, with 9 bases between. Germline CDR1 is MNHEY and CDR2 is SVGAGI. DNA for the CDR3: TGTGCCAGCAGTCCAGCGCCTAATCAGCCCCAGCATTTT. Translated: CASSPAPNQPQHF.

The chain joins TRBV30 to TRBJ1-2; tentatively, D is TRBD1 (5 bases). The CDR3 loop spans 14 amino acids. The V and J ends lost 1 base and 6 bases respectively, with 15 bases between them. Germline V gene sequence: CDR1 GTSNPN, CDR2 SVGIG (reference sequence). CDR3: CAWSGRGLVNGYTF. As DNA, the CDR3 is TGTGCCTGGAGTGGGCGGGGGTTGGTTAATGGCTACACCTTC. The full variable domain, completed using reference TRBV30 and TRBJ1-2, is SQTIHQWPATLVQPVGSPLSLECTVEGTSNPNLYWYRQAAGRGLQLLFYSVGIGQISSEVPQNLSASRPQDRQFILSSKKLLLSDSGFYLCAWSGRGLVNGYTFGSGTRLTVV.

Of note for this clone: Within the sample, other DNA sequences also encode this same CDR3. For the CDR3, the DNA is TGTGCCAGCAGTTCGTCTTACGAGCAGTACTTC. Its protein product is CASSSSYEQYF. The chain recombines TRBV27 with TRBJ2-7; no firm D call. Per the germline V gene, CDR1 is MNHEY and CDR2 is SMNVEV (reference sequence). Trimming took 4 bases from V and 4 from J, leaving 5 bases between them. This CDR3 is built from 11 residues.

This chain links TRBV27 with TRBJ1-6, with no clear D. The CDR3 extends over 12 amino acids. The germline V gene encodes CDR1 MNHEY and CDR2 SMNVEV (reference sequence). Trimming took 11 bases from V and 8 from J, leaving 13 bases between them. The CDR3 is CASPWRDSPLHF. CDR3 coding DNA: TGTGCCTCCCCCTGGCGTGATTCACCCCTCCACTTT.

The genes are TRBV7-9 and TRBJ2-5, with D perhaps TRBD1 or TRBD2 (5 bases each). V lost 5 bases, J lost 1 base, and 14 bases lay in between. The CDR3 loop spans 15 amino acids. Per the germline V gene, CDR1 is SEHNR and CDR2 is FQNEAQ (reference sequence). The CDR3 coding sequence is TGTGCCAGCAGCCCTCACGGGGCCCCCCAAGAGACCCAGTACTTC. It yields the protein CASSPHGAPQETQYF.

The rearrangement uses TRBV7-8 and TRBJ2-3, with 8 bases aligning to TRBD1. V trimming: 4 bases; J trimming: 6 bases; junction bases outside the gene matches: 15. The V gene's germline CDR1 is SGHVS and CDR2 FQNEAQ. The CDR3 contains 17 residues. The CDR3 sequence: CASSSRGQVDLRDTQYF. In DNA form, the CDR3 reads TGTGCCAGCAGCTCCCGGGGACAGGTAGATTTAAGGGATACGCAGTATTTT. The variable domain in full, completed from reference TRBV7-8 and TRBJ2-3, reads GAGVSQSPRYKVAKRGQDVALRCDPISGHVSLFWYQQALGQGPEFLTYFQNEAQLDKSGLPSDRFFAERPEGSVSTLKIQRTQQEDSAVYLCASSSRGQVDLRDTQYFGPGTRLTVL.

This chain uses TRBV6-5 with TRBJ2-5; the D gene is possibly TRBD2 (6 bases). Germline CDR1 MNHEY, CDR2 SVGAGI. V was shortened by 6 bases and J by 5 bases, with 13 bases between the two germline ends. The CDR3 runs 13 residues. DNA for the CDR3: TGTGCCAGCAGGCCCCCGGGGGTCGAGACCCAGTACTTC. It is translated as CASRPPGVETQYF.

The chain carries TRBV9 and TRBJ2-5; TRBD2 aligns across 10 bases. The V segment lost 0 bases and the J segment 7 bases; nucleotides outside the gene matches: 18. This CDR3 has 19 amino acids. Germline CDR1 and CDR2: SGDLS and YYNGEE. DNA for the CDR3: TGTGCCAGCAGCGTAGCTGACCGAGAAGCGGGAGGGTCCGATGGGACCCAGTACTTC. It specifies CASSVADREAGGSDGTQYF.

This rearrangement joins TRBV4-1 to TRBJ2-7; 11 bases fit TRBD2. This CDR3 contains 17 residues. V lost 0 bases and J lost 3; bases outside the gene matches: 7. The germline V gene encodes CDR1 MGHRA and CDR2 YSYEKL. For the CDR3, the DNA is TGCGCCAGCAGCCAAGAAATAGCTAGCGGGAGGTTCTACGAGCAGTACTTC. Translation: CASSQEIASGRFYEQYF.